This TCR beta chain was captured by sequencing in a study of T-cell reconstitution after alpha-beta-depleted transplantation in children. V dropped 1 base and J dropped 13; count of bases not matched to a gene: 12. CDR3 length: 15 amino acids. Looked up from germline, CDR1 is SGHTA and CDR2 is FQGNSA. This clonotype has more than one count but fewer than ten. Its target is not known. Notes on the study in general: Day-60 TCRbeta diversity that was high in some patients was derived from surviving recipient T cells and thymic progenitors. Expanded graft clones, several hundred of them, were reportedly the source of alpha-beta T cells about two months after transplant. T-cell counts and diversity at one year following transplant were attributed mainly to newly produced T cells.

During its preparation, the TCRbeta library received unique molecular identifiers. TCRdb re-derived calls from the PCR reads in MiXCR, one entry per CDR3 protein. Here the sample spans fewer than 1 million distinct CDR3 sequences, about 16% being singletons. This chain joins TRBV7-2 and TRBJ2-1; 8 nucleotides agree with TRBD2. The sample in question was PBMCs, mostly from graft donor cells, obtained 360 days after TCRalphabeta/CD19-depleted stem cell transplant. The source of this sequence is a male patient between 10 and 17 years old who had a stem cell transplant for acute lymphoblastic leukemia, so the T cells may come from the graft donor. The CDR3 nucleotides are TGTGCCAGCAGCTTAGGTGTAACGGCGGGAGGACGTCAGTTCTTC. It codes for CASSLGVTAGGRQFF.